This TCR beta chain was sequenced during a study of blood T cell repertoires in COVID-19. Across the whole study: PBMCs, B-cell-depleted T cells, or T cells provided the cDNA or gDNA that made up the material.

Assay: immunoSEQ multiplex PCR; the TCRdb copy retains only in-frame clones and omits some. This table holds 90,000 to 150,000 clones, more than 75% found once. The V segment lost 0 bases and the J segment 8 bases; nucleotides outside the gene matches: 9. This CDR3 comprises 16 residues. Germline V gives CDR1 LGHNA, CDR2 YNFKEQ. The chain links TRBV4-2 to TRBJ2-5, with TRBD2 matching over 10 bases. This TCR was recovered from a woman aged 45 to 65 with acute or convalescent COVID-19. The sample was peripheral blood. CDR3 sequence (DNA): TGTGCCAGCAGCCAAGAGCCAGCGGGAGGGAAGAGTACCCAGTACTTC. Its protein is CASSQEPAGGKSTQYF.